What follows is one T cell receptor (beta chain) and its context. Its antigen remains unknown. Trimming took 5 bases from V and 2 from J, leaving 12 bases between them. Germline lookup yields CDR1 MNHNY and CDR2 SVGAGI (reference sequence). CDR3 length equals 15 residues. The sample belongs to a study of shared clonotypes between healthy human individuals. Findings and limits, study-wide: A handful of donors had 5% to 6.5% of their naive CD4 clonotypes in common.

In the CD4+ fraction, cells were divided into CD45RA+ naive and CD45RA-negative memory subsets. Clones were read by immunoSEQ multiplex PCR, and TCRdb kept only the in-frame ones, dropping some. The sample consists of 2 million to 2.5 million clones, 85% to 95% of them appearing once. The chain carries TRBV6-6 and TRBJ2-2; D ambiguous. This clonotype was sampled from a man aged 18 to 29 in good health. Sequenced material: naive CD4+ T cells sorted from blood. Subset described: CD45RA+ positively selected. CDR3 residues: CASSAPERNTGELFF. CDR3 nucleotides: TGTGCCAGCAGTGCCCCCGAAAGAAACACCGGGGAGCTGTTTTTT.